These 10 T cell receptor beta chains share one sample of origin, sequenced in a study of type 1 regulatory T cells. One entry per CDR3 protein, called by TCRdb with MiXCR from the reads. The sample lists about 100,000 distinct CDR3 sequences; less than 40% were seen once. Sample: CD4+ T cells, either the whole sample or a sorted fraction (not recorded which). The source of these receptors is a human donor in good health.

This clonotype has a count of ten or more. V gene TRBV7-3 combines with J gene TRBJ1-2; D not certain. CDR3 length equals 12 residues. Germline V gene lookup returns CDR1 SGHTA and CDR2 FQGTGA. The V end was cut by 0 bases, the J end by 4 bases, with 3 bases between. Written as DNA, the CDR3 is TGTGCCAGCAGCTTAACAGGCTATGGCTACACCTTC. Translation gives CASSLTGYGYTF.

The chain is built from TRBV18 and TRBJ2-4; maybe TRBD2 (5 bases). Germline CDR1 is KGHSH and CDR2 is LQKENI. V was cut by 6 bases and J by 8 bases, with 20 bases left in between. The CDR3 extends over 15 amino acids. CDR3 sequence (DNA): TGTGCCAGCTCCCGTAGGGAGCAGTCCGCTGACATTCAGTACTTC. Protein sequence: CASSRREQSADIQYF.

In nucleotides, the CDR3 is TGTGCCAGCAGCTTGCCCGTCGGGAGCCGGGAGACCCAGTACTTC. As protein: CASSLPVGSRETQYF. V is TRBV7-2 and J is TRBJ2-5; perhaps TRBD2 as D (6 bases). Trimming removed 3 bases at V and 5 bases at J, with 16 bases between. Germline V CDR1 and CDR2: SGHTA, FQGNSA. The CDR3 extends over 15 amino acids.

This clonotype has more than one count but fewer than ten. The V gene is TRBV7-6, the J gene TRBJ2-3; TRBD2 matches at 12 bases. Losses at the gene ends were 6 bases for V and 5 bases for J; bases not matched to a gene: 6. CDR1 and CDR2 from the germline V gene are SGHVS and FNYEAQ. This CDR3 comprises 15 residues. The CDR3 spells CASRARLAGEDTQYF. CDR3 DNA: TGTGCCAGCAGGGCCAGACTAGCGGGAGAAGATACGCAGTATTTT.

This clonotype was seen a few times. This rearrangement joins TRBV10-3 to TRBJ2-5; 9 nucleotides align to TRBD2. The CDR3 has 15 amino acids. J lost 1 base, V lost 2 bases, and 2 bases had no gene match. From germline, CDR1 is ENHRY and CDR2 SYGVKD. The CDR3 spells CAISETAGGQETQYF. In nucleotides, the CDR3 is TGTGCCATCAGTGAGACAGCGGGAGGCCAAGAGACCCAGTACTTC.

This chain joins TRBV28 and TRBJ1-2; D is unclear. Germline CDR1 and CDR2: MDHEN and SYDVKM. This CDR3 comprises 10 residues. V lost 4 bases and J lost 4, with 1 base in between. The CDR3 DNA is TGTGCCAGCAGTTCCTATGGCTACACCTTC. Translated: CASSSYGYTF.

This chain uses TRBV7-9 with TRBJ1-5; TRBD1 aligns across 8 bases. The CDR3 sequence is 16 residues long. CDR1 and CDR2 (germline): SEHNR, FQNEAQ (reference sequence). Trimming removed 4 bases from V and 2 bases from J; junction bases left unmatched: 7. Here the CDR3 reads CASSSLGQGGNQPQHF. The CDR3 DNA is TGTGCCAGCAGCTCCCTAGGACAGGGCGGCAATCAGCCCCAGCATTTT.

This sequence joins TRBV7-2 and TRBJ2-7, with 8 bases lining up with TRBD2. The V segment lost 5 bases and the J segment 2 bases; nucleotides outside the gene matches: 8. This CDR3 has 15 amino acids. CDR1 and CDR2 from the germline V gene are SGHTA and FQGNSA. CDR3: CASSTSLAATYEQYF. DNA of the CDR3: TGTGCCAGCAGCACTTCACTAGCGGCCACCTACGAGCAGTACTTC. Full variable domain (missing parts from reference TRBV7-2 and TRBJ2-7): GAGVSQSPSNKVTEKGKDVELRCDPISGHTALYWYRQSLGQGLEFLIYFQGNSAPDKSGLPSDRFSAERTGGSVSTLTIQRTQQEDSAVYLCASSTSLAATYEQYFGPGTRLTVT.

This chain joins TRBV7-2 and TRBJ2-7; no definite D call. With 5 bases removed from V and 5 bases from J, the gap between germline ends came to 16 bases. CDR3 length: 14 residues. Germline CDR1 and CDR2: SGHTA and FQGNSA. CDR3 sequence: CASSRRRVTDEQYF. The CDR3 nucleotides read TGTGCCAGCAGCCGGCGACGTGTTACTGACGAGCAGTACTTC. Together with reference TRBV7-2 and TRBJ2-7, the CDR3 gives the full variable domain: GAGVSQSPSNKVTEKGKDVELRCDPISGHTALYWYRQSLGQGLEFLIYFQGNSAPDKSGLPSDRFSAERTGGSVSTLTIQRTQQEDSAVYLCASSRRRVTDEQYFGPGTRLTVT.

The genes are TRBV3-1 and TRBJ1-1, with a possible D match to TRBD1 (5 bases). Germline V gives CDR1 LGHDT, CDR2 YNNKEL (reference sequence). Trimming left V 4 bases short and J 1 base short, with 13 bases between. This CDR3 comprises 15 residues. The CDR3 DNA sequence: TGTGCCAGCAGCCTCGTGGGGCAGAAGAACACTGAAGCTTTCTTT. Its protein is CASSLVGQKNTEAFF.